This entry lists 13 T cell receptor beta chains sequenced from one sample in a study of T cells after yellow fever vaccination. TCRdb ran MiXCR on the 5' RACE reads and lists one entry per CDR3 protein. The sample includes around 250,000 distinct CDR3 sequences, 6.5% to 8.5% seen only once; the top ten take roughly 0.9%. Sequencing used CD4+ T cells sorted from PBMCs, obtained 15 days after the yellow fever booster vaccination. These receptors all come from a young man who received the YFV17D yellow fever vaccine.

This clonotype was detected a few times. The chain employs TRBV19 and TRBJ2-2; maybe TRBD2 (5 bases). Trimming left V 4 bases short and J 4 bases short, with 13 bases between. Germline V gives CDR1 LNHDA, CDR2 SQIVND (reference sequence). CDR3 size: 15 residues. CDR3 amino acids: CASSNVIGLTGELFF. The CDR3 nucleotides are TGTGCCAGTAGTAACGTTATAGGACTCACCGGGGAGCTGTTTTTT.

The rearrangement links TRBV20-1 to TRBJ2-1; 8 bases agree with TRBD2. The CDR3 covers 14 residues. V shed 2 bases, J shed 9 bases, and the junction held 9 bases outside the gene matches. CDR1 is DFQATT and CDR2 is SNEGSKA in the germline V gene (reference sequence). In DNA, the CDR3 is TGCAGTGCTAGAAAGACCGGGACTAGTGGTGAGCAGTTCTTC. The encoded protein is CSARKTGTSGEQFF.

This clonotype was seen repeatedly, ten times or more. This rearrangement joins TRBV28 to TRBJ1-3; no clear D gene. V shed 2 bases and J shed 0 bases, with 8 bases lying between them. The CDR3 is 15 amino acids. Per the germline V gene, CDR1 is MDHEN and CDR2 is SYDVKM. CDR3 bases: TGTGCCAGCAGTTTACCCTCACTCTCTGGAAACACCATATATTTT. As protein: CASSLPSLSGNTIYF. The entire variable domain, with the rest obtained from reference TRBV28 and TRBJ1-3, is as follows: DVKVTQSSRYLVKRTGEKVFLECVQDMDHENMFWYRQDPGLGLRLIYFSYDVKMKEKGDIPEGYSVSREKKERFSLILESASTNQTSMYLCASSLPSLSGNTIYFGEGSWLTVV.

Here the CDR3 DNA reads TGTGCCAGCAGCTTTCACTTTGCGGGAGACCAGTACGAGCAGTACTTC. Protein sequence: CASSFHFAGDQYEQYF. The V gene is TRBV7-2, the J gene TRBJ2-7; 7 bases match TRBD2. Germline V CDR1 and CDR2: SGHTA, FQGNSA. With 3 bases clipped from V and 4 bases from J, the junction kept 12 bases outside the gene matches. This CDR3 is 16 amino acids long.

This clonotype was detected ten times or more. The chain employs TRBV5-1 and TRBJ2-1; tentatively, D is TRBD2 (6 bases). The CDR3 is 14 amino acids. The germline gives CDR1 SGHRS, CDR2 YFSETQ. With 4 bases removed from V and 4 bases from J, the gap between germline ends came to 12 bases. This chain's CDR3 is CASSAGLRYNEQFF. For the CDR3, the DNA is TGCGCCAGCAGCGCGGGACTTCGTTACAATGAGCAGTTCTTC.

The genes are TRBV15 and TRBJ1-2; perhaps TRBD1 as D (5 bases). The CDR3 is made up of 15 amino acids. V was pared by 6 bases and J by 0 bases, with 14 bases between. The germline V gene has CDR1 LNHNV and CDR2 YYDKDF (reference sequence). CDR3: CATREPGTANYGYTF. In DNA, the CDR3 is TGTGCCACCAGGGAGCCGGGGACGGCTAACTATGGCTACACCTTC.

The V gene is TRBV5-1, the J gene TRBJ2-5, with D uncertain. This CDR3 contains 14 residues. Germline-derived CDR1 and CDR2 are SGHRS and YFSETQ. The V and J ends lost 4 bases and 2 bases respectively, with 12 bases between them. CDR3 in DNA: TGCGCCAGCAGCGCAACAGACCCTCAAGAGACCCAGTACTTC. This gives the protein CASSATDPQETQYF.

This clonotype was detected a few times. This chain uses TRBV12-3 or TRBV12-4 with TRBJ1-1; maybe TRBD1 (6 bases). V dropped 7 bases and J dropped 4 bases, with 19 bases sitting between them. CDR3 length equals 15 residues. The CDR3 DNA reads TGTGCCAGCATCTTAGGGGGAACAGGGTCCACTGAAGCTTTCTTT. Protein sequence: CASILGGTGSTEAFF.

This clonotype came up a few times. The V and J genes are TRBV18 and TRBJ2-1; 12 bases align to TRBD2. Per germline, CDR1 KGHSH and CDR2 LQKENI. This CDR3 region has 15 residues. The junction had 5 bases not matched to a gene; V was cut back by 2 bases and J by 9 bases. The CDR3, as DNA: TGTGCCAGCTCACCATGGACTAGCGGGAATGGTGAGCAGTTCTTC. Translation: CASSPWTSGNGEQFF.

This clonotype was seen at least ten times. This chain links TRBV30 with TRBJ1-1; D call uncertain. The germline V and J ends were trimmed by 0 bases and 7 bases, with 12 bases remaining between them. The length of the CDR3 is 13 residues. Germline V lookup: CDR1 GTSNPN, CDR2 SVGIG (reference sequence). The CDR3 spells CAWSVRRRHEAFF. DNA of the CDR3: TGTGCCTGGAGTGTACGGCGCAGGCATGAAGCTTTCTTT.

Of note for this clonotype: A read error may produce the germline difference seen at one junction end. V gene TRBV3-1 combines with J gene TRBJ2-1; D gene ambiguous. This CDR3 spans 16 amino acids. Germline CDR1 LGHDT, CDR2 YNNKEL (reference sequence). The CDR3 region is CVSSPRVVSPYNEQFF. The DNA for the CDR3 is TGTGTCAGCAGCCCAAGGGTTGTGAGCCCATACAATGAGCAGTTCTTC.

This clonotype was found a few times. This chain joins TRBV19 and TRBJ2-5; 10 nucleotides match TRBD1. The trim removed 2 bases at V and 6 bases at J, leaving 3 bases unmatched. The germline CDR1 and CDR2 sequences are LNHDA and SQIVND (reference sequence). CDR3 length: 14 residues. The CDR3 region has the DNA TGTGCCAGTAGTATAACGGACAGGGGGAAGACCCAGTACTTC. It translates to CASSITDRGKTQYF.

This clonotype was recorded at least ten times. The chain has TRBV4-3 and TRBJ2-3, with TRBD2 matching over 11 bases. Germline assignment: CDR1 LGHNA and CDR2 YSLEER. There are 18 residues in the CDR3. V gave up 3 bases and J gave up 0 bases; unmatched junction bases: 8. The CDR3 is CASSQDPSGRPSTDTQYF. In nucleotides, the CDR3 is TGCGCCAGCAGCCAGGATCCTAGCGGGAGGCCCAGCACAGATACGCAGTATTTT.